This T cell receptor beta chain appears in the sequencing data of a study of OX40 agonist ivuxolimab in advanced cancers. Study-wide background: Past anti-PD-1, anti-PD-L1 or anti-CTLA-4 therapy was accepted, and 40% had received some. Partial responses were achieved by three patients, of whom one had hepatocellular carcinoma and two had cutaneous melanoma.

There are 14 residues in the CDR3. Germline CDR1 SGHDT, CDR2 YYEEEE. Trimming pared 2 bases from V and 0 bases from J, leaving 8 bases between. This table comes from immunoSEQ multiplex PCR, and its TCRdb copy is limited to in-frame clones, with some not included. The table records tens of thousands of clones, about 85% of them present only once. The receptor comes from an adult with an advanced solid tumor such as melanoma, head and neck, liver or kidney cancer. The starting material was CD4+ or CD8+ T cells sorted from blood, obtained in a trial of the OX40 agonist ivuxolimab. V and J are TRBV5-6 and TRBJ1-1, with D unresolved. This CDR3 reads CASSLISLNTEAFF. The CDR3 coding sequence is TGTGCCAGCAGCTTAATCAGTTTGAACACTGAAGCTTTCTTT.